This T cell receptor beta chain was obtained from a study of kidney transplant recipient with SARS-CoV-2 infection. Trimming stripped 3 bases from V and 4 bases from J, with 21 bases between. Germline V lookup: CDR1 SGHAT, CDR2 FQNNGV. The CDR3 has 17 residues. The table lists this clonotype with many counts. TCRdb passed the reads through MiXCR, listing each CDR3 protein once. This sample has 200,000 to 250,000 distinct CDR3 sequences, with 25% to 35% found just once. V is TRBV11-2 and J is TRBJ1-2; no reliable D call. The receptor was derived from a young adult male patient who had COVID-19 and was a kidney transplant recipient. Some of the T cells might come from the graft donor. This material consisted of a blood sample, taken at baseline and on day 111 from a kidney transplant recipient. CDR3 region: CASSFKETSRKTYGYTF. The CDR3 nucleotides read TGTGCCAGCAGCTTTAAGGAAACAAGCAGAAAGACCTATGGCTACACCTTC.